This T cell receptor (beta chain) was sequenced in a study of T-cell memory formation after mild COVID-19 (dated by TCRdb to the early 2020s). About the investigation overall: TCR sequence clusters from the two donors were largely donor specific. Two young, previously healthy adult volunteers made up the cohort, one male and one female. In a couple of donors, T-cell clones that expanded and contracted after mild COVID-19 were tracked by sequencing TCRalpha and TCRbeta repertoires over time. General study outcomes and caveats: Contracting CD4+ clones appeared mostly in the CM and EM memory subsets, whereas CD8+ clones were enriched in EMRA. The detection of some responding clones in pre-infection memory suggests that pre-existing cross-reactive memory T cells joined the SARS-CoV-2 response. Clones contracting from day 15 to 85 had balanced CD4/CD8 phenotypes, while a second wave expanding from day 15 to 37 was biased towards CD4+. SARS-CoV-2 specificity was not confirmed for the second-wave clones peaking on day 37. The study covered only a couple of mild cases, and larger cohorts including severe cases with pre-infection samples were considered necessary.

Ficoll-Paque density gradient centrifugation was used to isolate PBMCs. The listed sequencing device is Illumina NovaSeq 6000. TCRalpha and TCRbeta cDNA libraries were constructed by 5'RACE with constant-segment primers, with sample barcodes and unique molecular identifiers being introduced. Trizol reagent was used to extract RNA from every sample. Library amplification was performed in two PCR steps, and a second sample barcode and Illumina TruSeq adapters were introduced in the second step. Sequencing of the libraries was done on an Illumina NovaSeq, producing 2 x 150 bp paired-end reads. Processing in the source paper ran as follows. With migec v1.2.7, reads were demultiplexed and then collapsed into UMI-guided consensus sequences. With mixcr v2.1.11, UMI consensuses were aligned to TRA and TRB V and J templates and assembled into clonotypes. A clonotype was counted as expanded or contracted only if both edgeR and NoisET called the change significant, with noise models trained on biological replicates. For edgeR calls, the thresholds were a false discovery rate-adjusted p below 0.01 and a log2 fold-change of 1. As an exploratory analysis of dynamics, max-normalized trajectories of the 1000 most abundant clonotypes were examined with PCA combined with hierarchical clustering. Separately sequenced CD4+ and CD8+ repertoires were used to assign a CD4 or CD8 phenotype to each responding clone. TCRdb's own reprocessing of the public reads used fastp at Q25 and MiXCR and kept productive beta chains. Rows are combined by CDR3 protein, so each entry shows the most common genes and DNA. V and J calls and clone size were set by TCRdb, not the authors. This sample holds about 450,000 distinct CDR3 sequences; around a quarter were observed only once. The ten largest clones capture about an eighth of the sample.

CDR1 is given as LGHNA and CDR2 as YNFKEQ, both from the germline V gene. V is pared back by 4 bases and J by 2 bases, with 10 bases lying between the germline termini. Counted from cysteine to phenylalanine, this CDR3 has 14 amino acids. Only CDR3 DNA remains: 42 bases, in frame from the first base. This clonotype occurred a few times. The antigen it recognizes is unknown. No much larger clonotype is one base removed from it; base qualities were not supplied. The sequencing sample was made of PBMCs or a T cell subset sorted from them (not recorded which). Here the chain combines TRBV4-2 and TRBJ2-3, with the D segment identity uncertain. The receptor's source is an adult woman who had mild COVID-19 (a few samples of this study predate the infection). The sample titles of this study are shuffled in the database, so cell type and time point are left out; the donor was told from shared clones. The CDR3 is CASSPQPPTDTQYF. The nucleotide sequence reads as follows: TGTGCCAGCAGCCCCCAACCTCCCACAGATACGCAGTATTTT.